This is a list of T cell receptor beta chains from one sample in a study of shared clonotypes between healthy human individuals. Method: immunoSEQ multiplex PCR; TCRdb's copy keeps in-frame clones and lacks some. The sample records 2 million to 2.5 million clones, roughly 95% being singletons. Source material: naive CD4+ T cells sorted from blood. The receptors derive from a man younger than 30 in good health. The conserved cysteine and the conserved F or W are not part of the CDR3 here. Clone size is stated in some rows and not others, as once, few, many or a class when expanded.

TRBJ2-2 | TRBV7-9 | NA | ASSLRQDLAGELF
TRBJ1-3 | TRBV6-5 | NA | ASSYGGTENTIY
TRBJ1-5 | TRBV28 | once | ASSGDYSNQPQH
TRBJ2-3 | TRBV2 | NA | ASSEADRTQY
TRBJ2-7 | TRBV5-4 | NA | ASSKRTGGSPFYEQY
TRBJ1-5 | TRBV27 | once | ASRPDRGGQPQH
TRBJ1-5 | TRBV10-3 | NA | AIRQDQYQPQH
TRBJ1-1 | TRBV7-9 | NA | ASSGLGQALAEAF
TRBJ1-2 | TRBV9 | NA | ASSVGPTGSDGYT
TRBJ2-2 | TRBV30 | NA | ACPGQGGNTGELF
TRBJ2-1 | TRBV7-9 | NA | ASSQTRGLGTSGQF
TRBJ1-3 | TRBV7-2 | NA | ASSLDLNTIY
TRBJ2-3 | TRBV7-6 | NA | ASSLGRLPDTQY
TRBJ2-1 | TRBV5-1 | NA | ASSRSAGADEQF
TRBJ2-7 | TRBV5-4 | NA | ASSSIKREGRAEQY
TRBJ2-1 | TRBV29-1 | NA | SVDSSGSRVEF
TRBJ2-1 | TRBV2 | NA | ASRVAGGLVNEQF
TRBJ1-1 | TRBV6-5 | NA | ASELSMNTEAF
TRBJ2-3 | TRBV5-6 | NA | ASSLAVLEQY
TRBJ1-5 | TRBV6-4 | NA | ASSHETQPQH
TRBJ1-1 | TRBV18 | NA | ASSPPTGSGTEAF
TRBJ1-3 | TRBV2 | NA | ASRPNRSGNTIY
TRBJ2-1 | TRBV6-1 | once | ASSEVAPEQF
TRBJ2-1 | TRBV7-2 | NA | ASSLVGTGIYEQF
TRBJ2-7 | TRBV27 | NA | ASSRSMGEQY
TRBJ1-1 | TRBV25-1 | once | ASSVSQPMNTEAF
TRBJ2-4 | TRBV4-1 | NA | ASSQDLTVNIQY
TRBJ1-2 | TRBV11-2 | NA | ASSSDRTSGYT
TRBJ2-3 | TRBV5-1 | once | ASSFWPTSGTSGGRGTDTQY
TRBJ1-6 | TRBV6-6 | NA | ASSYSDLAGSPLH
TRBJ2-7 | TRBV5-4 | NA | ASSFGTDPYEQY
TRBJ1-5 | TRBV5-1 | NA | ASSLAVNQPQH
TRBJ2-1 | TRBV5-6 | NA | ASSLPPQPSYNEQF
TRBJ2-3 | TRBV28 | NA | ASSSWVRSGDLSTDTQY
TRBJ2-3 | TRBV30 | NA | AWSVHSPDTQY
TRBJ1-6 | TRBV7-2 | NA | ASSLGGTVINSPLH
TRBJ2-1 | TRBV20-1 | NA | SARSYNEQF
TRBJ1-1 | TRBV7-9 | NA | ASSPTVGTEAF
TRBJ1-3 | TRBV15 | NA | ATSRDITNSGNTIY
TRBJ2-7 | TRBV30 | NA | AWRREYEQY
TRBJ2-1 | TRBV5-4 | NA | ASSLRDRENNEQF
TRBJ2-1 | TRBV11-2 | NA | ASSPTDRRGNEQF
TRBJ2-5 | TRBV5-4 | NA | ASSLRSSGGQETQY
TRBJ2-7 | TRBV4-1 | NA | ASSRGQVYEQY